The rows below give T cell receptor beta chains drawn from one sample of a study of technical replicates of blood from a few donors. The assay was immunoSEQ multiplex PCR, and TCRdb's table has in-frame clones only and misses some. Of roughly 80,000 clones in the sample, over 75% were seen once. Sequencing was done on a sample of T cells isolated from PBMCs. All receptors come from a human donor in good health. CDR3s include the opening cysteine and the closing phenylalanine or tryptophan. Each record gives: V gene, D gene, clone size, J gene, CDR3 DNA, CDR3 protein. A D gene is named only where the DNA matches it firmly. Not every row has a clone size; where given, it reads once, few, many or a size class.

V gene: TRBV15
D gene: TRBD1
clone size: .
J gene: TRBJ2-2
CDR3 DNA: TGTGCCACCAACACAGGGGGCGGGGAGCTGTTTTTT
CDR3 protein: CATNTGGGELFF

V gene: TRBV6-5
D gene: .
clone size: .
J gene: TRBJ2-1
CDR3 DNA: TGTGCCAGCAGTTACCTCGAGACTAGCTACAATGAGCAGTTCTTC
CDR3 protein: CASSYLETSYNEQFF

V gene: TRBV5-1
D gene: TRBD1
clone size: .
J gene: TRBJ1-2
CDR3 DNA: TGCGCCAGCAGCACGACAGGGAATGGCTACACCTTC
CDR3 protein: CASSTTGNGYTF

V gene: TRBV21-1
D gene: .
clone size: .
J gene: TRBJ1-5
CDR3 DNA: TGTGCCAGCAGCAAGGGACAGGGACACAATCAGCCCCAGCATTTT
CDR3 protein: CASSKGQGHNQPQHF

V gene: TRBV4-1
D gene: TRBD1
clone size: .
J gene: TRBJ2-3
CDR3 DNA: TGCGCCAGCAGCCAAGAGGTAGGACAGGGGTCAGATACGCAGTATTTT
CDR3 protein: CASSQEVGQGSDTQYF

V gene: TRBV18
D gene: TRBD1
clone size: .
J gene: TRBJ2-5
CDR3 DNA: TGTGCCAGCTCAAGGGACAGCCAAGAGACCCAGTACTTC
CDR3 protein: CASSRDSQETQYF

V gene: TRBV6-6
D gene: .
clone size: .
J gene: TRBJ1-2
CDR3 DNA: TGTGCCAGCAGTTACCTCGGGGGAGCTAACTATGGCTACACCTTC
CDR3 protein: CASSYLGGANYGYTF

V gene: TRBV7-8
D gene: TRBD2
clone size: .
J gene: TRBJ2-1
CDR3 DNA: TGTGCCAGCAGCTTAGAATGGGCGGGAGCTTACAATGAGCAGTTCTTC
CDR3 protein: CASSLEWAGAYNEQFF

V gene: TRBV14
D gene: .
clone size: .
J gene: TRBJ1-2
CDR3 DNA: TGTGCCAGCAGCCAAGAAAATTCTGGCAGGGTCTATGGCTACACCTTC
CDR3 protein: CASSQENSGRVYGYTF

V gene: TRBV6-1
D gene: TRBD2
clone size: .
J gene: TRBJ2-3
CDR3 DNA: TGTGCCAGCAGTGAAATGCTAGCGGGAGGGATTACTAGCACAGATACGCAGTATTTT
CDR3 protein: CASSEMLAGGITSTDTQYF

V gene: TRBV7-3
D gene: TRBD1
clone size: .
J gene: TRBJ1-1
CDR3 DNA: TGTGCCAGCAGCGCTACAGGGGGCCCCACTGAAGCTTTCTTT
CDR3 protein: CASSATGGPTEAFF

V gene: TRBV19
D gene: TRBD1
clone size: .
J gene: TRBJ1-2
CDR3 DNA: TGTGCCACCGAGGGACAGGGAATTTATGGCTACACCTTC
CDR3 protein: CATEGQGIYGYTF

V gene: TRBV27
D gene: .
clone size: .
J gene: TRBJ1-1
CDR3 DNA: TGTGCCAGCAGTTTAGGGCAGGGTCTCCCTGAAGCTTTCTTT
CDR3 protein: CASSLGQGLPEAFF

V gene: TRBV7-3
D gene: TRBD1
clone size: .
J gene: TRBJ2-2
CDR3 DNA: TGTGCCAGCAGCCCCCCGGGACAGACGAGCACCGGGGAGCTGTTTTTT
CDR3 protein: CASSPPGQTSTGELFF

V gene: TRBV28
D gene: TRBD2
clone size: .
J gene: TRBJ2-5
CDR3 DNA: TGTGCCAGCAGGGGACTAGCGGGAATCGGAGGAGAGACCCAGTACTTC
CDR3 protein: CASRGLAGIGGETQYF

V gene: TRBV11-3
D gene: TRBD1
clone size: .
J gene: TRBJ2-3
CDR3 DNA: TGTGCCAGCAGCTTAGAAGGGACAGCGGAGAGCACAGATACGCAGTATTTT
CDR3 protein: CASSLEGTAESTDTQYF

V gene: TRBV5-4
D gene: .
clone size: .
J gene: TRBJ1-4
CDR3 DNA: TGTGCCAGCAGCTTGTCAGGGGTTAATGAAAAACTGTTTTTT
CDR3 protein: CASSLSGVNEKLFF

V gene: TRBV18
D gene: TRBD2
clone size: .
J gene: TRBJ2-7
CDR3 DNA: TGTGCCAGCTCACCCTTCAAAGCGGGAGGGCCGTCCCTCTACGAGCAGTACTTC
CDR3 protein: CASSPFKAGGPSLYEQYF

V gene: TRBV19
D gene: TRBD2
clone size: .
J gene: TRBJ2-1
CDR3 DNA: TGTGCCAGTAATACAGCGGGAGGGTTTAATGAGCAGTTCTTC
CDR3 protein: CASNTAGGFNEQFF

V gene: TRBV7-3
D gene: .
clone size: .
J gene: TRBJ1-4
CDR3 DNA: TGTGCCAGCAGCTTAAGAGGCAGGGATCCTAATGAAAAACTGTTTTTT
CDR3 protein: CASSLRGRDPNEKLFF

V gene: TRBV15
D gene: .
clone size: once
J gene: TRBJ1-1
CDR3 DNA: TGTGCCACCAGCCCACCTGAGAGGGTTACTGAAGCTTTCTTT
CDR3 protein: CATSPPERVTEAFF

V gene: TRBV5-1
D gene: TRBD2
clone size: .
J gene: TRBJ2-5
CDR3 DNA: TGCGCCAGCAGCCTTGCGCTAGCGGGGGAAGAGACCCAGTACTTC
CDR3 protein: CASSLALAGEETQYF

V gene: TRBV12-5
D gene: TRBD1
clone size: .
J gene: TRBJ1-4
CDR3 DNA: TGTGCTAGTGGCACTCTAGGACAGGCTCGAACAACAACTAATGAAAAACTGTTTTTT
CDR3 protein: CASGTLGQARTTTNEKLFF

V gene: TRBV5-8
D gene: .
clone size: .
J gene: TRBJ1-2
CDR3 DNA: TGTGCCAGCAGCTTGACAGGGAGCTATGGCTACACCTTC
CDR3 protein: CASSLTGSYGYTF

V gene: TRBV2
D gene: .
clone size: .
J gene: TRBJ2-3
CDR3 DNA: TGTGCCAGCAACCTTAGGGGACTCACAGATACGCAGTATTTT
CDR3 protein: CASNLRGLTDTQYF

V gene: TRBV7-2
D gene: TRBD1
clone size: .
J gene: TRBJ2-1
CDR3 DNA: TGTGCCAGCAGCTTCCCCGGGACAGGGAGCTACAATGAGCAGTTCTTC
CDR3 protein: CASSFPGTGSYNEQFF

V gene: TRBV11-2
D gene: TRBD2
clone size: .
J gene: TRBJ2-7
CDR3 DNA: TGTGCCAGCAGCTTAGGTGACGCGGGAGGGATTTACGAGCAGTACTTC
CDR3 protein: CASSLGDAGGIYEQYF

V gene: TRBV2
D gene: TRBD1
clone size: .
J gene: TRBJ1-1
CDR3 DNA: TGTGCCAGTGGCAGGACAGGGGGGACCTCTGGCACTGAAGCTTTCTTT
CDR3 protein: CASGRTGGTSGTEAFF

V gene: TRBV14
D gene: TRBD1
clone size: .
J gene: TRBJ1-2
CDR3 DNA: TGTGCCAGCAGCCAAACCGGGACAGGGGGTGGCTACACCTTC
CDR3 protein: CASSQTGTGGGYTF

V gene: TRBV19
D gene: .
clone size: .
J gene: TRBJ2-3
CDR3 DNA: TGTGCCAGTAGTATCACCAGGGGGGCCACAGATACGCAGTATTTT
CDR3 protein: CASSITRGATDTQYF

V gene: TRBV5-1
D gene: TRBD1
clone size: .
J gene: TRBJ1-4
CDR3 DNA: TGCGCCAGCAGCTTGGTCGGGACAGGGAATGAAAAACTGTTTTTT
CDR3 protein: CASSLVGTGNEKLFF